This T cell receptor (beta chain) stems from a study of T cells expressing NK-cell markers. Study in general: It was from sorted CD3+CD56+NKG2C+, CD3+CD56+NKG2C- and CD3+CD56-NKG2C+ T cells that TCR beta repertoires came.

TCRdb re-called the 5' RACE reads and catalogs CDR3 proteins one per entry, DNA excluded. This sample contains 350,000 to 400,000 distinct CDR3 sequences. The CDR3 loop spans 15 amino acids. The V gene's germline CDR1 is KGHSH and CDR2 LQKENI. The receptor comes from a woman in her forties or fifties in good health. Sequenced sample: blood T cells: a sorted CD56 or NKG2C T cell subset, CD4+ or CD8+ T cells, or bulk PBMC T cells (not recorded which). The chain employs TRBV18 and TRBJ2-6. The CDR3 reads CASSPRAEGANVLTF. Variable domain in full (rest from reference TRBV18 and TRBJ2-6): NAGVMQNPRHLVRRRGQEARLRCSPMKGHSHVYWYRQLPEEGLKFMVYLQKENIIDESGMPKERFSAEFPKEGPSILRIQQVVRGDSAAYFCASSPRAEGANVLTFGAGSRLTVL.